This T cell receptor (beta chain) originates from a study of blood T cell repertoires in COVID-19. Study overall: COVID-19 samples from acute and convalescent phases originated in the United States, Italy and Spain. Nucleic acid was either cDNA or gDNA, and it came from T cells, B-cell-depleted T cells, or PBMCs.

The V and J ends lost 0 bases and 3 bases respectively, with 3 bases between them. CDR1 LGHDT and CDR2 YNNKEL come from the germline V gene (reference sequence). CDR3 length: 13 amino acids. Seattle patients were enrolled while actively infected and followed longitudinally. Method: immunoSEQ multiplex PCR; TCRdb's copy keeps in-frame clones and lacks some. The table lists 85,000 to 120,000 clones, about nine tenths of them singletons, with about 5.7% in the top ten. The J gene is TRBJ1-5, the V gene TRBV3-1 (or the pseudogene TRBV3-2), with D uncertain. The sequenced sample was peripheral blood. The receptor was derived from a woman aged 45-65 years with COVID-19, enrolled during active disease. CDR3 in DNA: TGTGCCAGCAGCCAAGAGGCCAATCAGCCCCAGCATTTT. Translated, it gives CASSQEANQPQHF.